Sequencing of this TCR beta chain was carried out in a study of blood T cell repertoires in COVID-19. Study-wide context: Acute-phase and convalescent COVID-19 samples originated in the United States, Italy and Spain. PBMCs, B-cell-depleted T cells, or T cells were the source of the cDNA or gDNA that made up the material.

This clone was recorded once. The germline CDR1 and CDR2 sequences are GTSNPN and SVGIG (reference sequence). The CDR3 totals 12 residues. V was trimmed by 6 bases and J by 1 base, leaving 9 bases between them. How the authors handled the data: Researchers report that nucleated cell counts were estimated from reference gene primer amplification. Data came from immunoSEQ multiplex PCR; TCRdb stores just in-frame clones and leaves some out. The DNA gave D and trimming, while V, J and clone size come from that table. This table has fewer than 350,000 clones, about 85% appearing once. The rearrangement uses TRBV30 and TRBJ1-1; D not resolved. The sample was peripheral blood. This clonotype originated in a woman in her forties or fifties with active or convalescent COVID-19. The CDR3 protein is CACVGPNTEAFF. CDR3 in DNA: TGTGCCTGCGTGGGCCCGAACACTGAAGCTTTCTTT. The variable domain in full, completed from reference TRBV30 and TRBJ1-1, reads SQTIHQWPATLVQPVGSPLSLECTVEGTSNPNLYWYRQAAGRGLQLLFYSVGIGQISSEVPQNLSASRPQDRQFILSSKKLLLSDSGFYLCACVGPNTEAFFGQGTRLTVV.